These 26 T cell receptor beta chains share one sample of origin, sequenced in a study of molecular identifiers for immune sequencing clone quantification. TCRdb re-analysed the PCR reads in MiXCR, keeping a single row per CDR3 protein. The table lists under 600,000 distinct CDR3 sequences, roughly 24% of them singletons, with about 0.75% in the top ten. The specimen sequenced was naive CD8+ T cells from blood, with Jurkat cell RNA spiked in. As for subset: FACS-sorted CD8+CD4-CCR7+CD45RA+ naive T cells. These receptors came from a human donor in good health. Some libraries in this study had Jurkat cell RNA spiked in.

About this clonotype itself: Germline and junction disagree at one end, which may indicate a read error. The chain employs TRBV19 and TRBJ2-1; D perhaps matches TRBD2 (5 bases). CDR1 is LNHDA and CDR2 is SQIVND in the germline V gene (reference sequence). This CDR3 region has 15 residues. The CDR3 nucleotides read TGTGCCAGTAGTATATCGGGGAACGGGTACACTGAGCAGTTCTTC. Translated, it gives CASSISGNGYTEQFF.

Note on this clonotype: A much larger clone is a single base away; this may be a read error. V gene TRBV6-2 or TRBV6-3 combines with J gene TRBJ1-5; D not resolved. CDR1 is MNHEY and CDR2 is SVGEGT in the germline V gene. Trimming removed 6 bases at V and 4 bases at J, with 10 bases between. CDR3 length equals 13 residues. The DNA of the CDR3 is TGTGCCAGCAGCGTCCGGGGAAATCAGCCCCAGCATTTT. It translates to CASSVRGNQPQHF.

The chain has TRBV11-2 and TRBJ2-3; no definite D call. The CDR3 contains 13 residues. Trimming stripped 8 bases from V and 4 bases from J, with 13 bases between. Germline CDR1 and CDR2: SGHAT and FQNNGV. In DNA, the CDR3 is TGTGCCAGCCGGCCGGAGCTGGCAGATACGCAGTATTTT. It is translated as CASRPELADTQYF.

Ten or more counts support this clonotype. The chain uses TRBV29-1 and TRBJ2-7; perhaps TRBD1 as D (5 bases). The CDR3 is 13 amino acids. V lost 4 bases, J lost 3 bases, and 13 bases lay in between. The germline V gene has CDR1 SQVTM and CDR2 ANQGSEA. The CDR3 sequence: CSVGWAGNYEQYF. The CDR3 DNA follows: TGCAGCGTTGGCTGGGCAGGGAACTACGAGCAGTACTTC.

In its sample, this clonotype was seen a few times. The chain joins TRBV28 to TRBJ2-7; possibly TRBD1 or TRBD2 for D (5 bases each). The CDR3 sequence is 14 residues long. From germline, CDR1 is MDHEN and CDR2 SYDVKM. Between the trimmed V and J ends, which lost 7 bases and 4 bases, there was a span of 17 bases. This CDR3 is CASTLRDGYYEQYF. The CDR3 DNA follows: TGTGCCAGCACTCTCCGGGACGGGTATTACGAGCAGTACTTC.

The chain joins TRBV29-1 to TRBJ2-4, with 11 bases fitting TRBD1. From germline, CDR1 is SQVTM and CDR2 ANQGSEA. The CDR3 totals 14 residues. After removal of 4 bases from V and 8 bases from J, the junction contained 7 bases not matched to a gene. The DNA of the CDR3 is TGCAGCGTTGTTGGGACAGGGGGAGCATACATTCAGTACTTC. Its protein product is CSVVGTGGAYIQYF.

This clonotype has a count of ten or more. V gene TRBV5-1 combines with J gene TRBJ2-5; D is undetermined. V dropped 0 bases and J dropped 6 bases, with 6 bases sitting between them. The CDR3 runs to 12 residues. Germline CDR1 SGHRS, CDR2 YFSETQ. The CDR3 protein is CASSLERQTQYF. The CDR3, as DNA: TGCGCCAGCAGCTTGGAACGCCAGACCCAGTACTTC.

This clonotype was seen ten or more times. V gene TRBV6-2 or TRBV6-3 combines with J gene TRBJ1-4; a possible D gene is TRBD1 (5 bases). The germline CDR1 and CDR2 sequences are MNHEY and SVGEGT. The V end lost 6 bases, the J end lost 8 bases, and 19 bases lay between the germline ends. This CDR3 contains 15 residues. Here the CDR3 reads CASRRARDGEEKLFF. In DNA, the CDR3 is TGTGCCAGCAGGAGAGCCCGGGACGGAGAGGAAAAACTGTTTTTT.

This clonotype was found many times. The chain uses TRBV27 and TRBJ2-2, with D maybe TRBD2 (6 bases). The CDR3 spans 14 residues. V lost 3 bases to trimming and J lost 5 bases, with 10 bases between them. Germline V gene sequence: CDR1 MNHEY, CDR2 SMNVEV (reference sequence). The CDR3 DNA is TGTGCCAGCAGTTTTTCTGGAGGGACCGGGGAGCTGTTTTTT. Translating it yields CASSFSGGTGELFF.

This sequence joins TRBV10-3 and TRBJ2-3; D gene ambiguous. The germline V gene has CDR1 ENHRY and CDR2 SYGVKD. Trimming pared 2 bases from V and 11 bases from J, leaving 8 bases between. This CDR3 has 11 amino acids. The CDR3 bases are TGTGCCATCAGTGAGACCCTACAGCAGTATTTT. Protein sequence: CAISETLQQYF.

This clonotype came up a few times. The chain links TRBV6-1 to TRBJ2-7; no firm D call. The CDR3 sequence is 16 residues long. V was cut by 2 bases and J by 2 bases, with 16 bases left in between. Germline V gene sequence: CDR1 MNHNS, CDR2 SASEGT. The CDR3 nucleotides are TGTGCCAGCAGTGAATACAGTGGTGCTATTACCTACGAGCAGTACTTC. This gives the protein CASSEYSGAITYEQYF.

This clonotype was picked up a small number of times. The chain joins TRBV12-3 or TRBV12-4 to TRBJ2-7, with D unclear. There are 16 residues in the CDR3. The germline V and J ends were trimmed by 2 bases and 0 bases, with 14 bases remaining between them. This CDR3 reads CASSLTPRSHSYEQYF. DNA for the CDR3: TGTGCCAGCAGTTTAACCCCCCGCAGCCACTCCTACGAGCAGTACTTC.

The rearrangement links TRBV27 to TRBJ1-1, with unresolved D. Germline lookup yields CDR1 MNHEY and CDR2 SMNVEV (reference sequence). This CDR3 comprises 13 residues. Trimming took 1 base from V and 6 from J, leaving 9 bases between them. This CDR3 is CASSLLGSPEAFF. As DNA, the CDR3 is TGTGCCAGCAGTTTATTGGGGAGTCCTGAAGCTTTCTTT.

On this clonotype itself: A much larger clone differs from this one at a single base, so this may be a read error. The chain combines TRBV7-9 with TRBJ2-7; D not certain. The CDR3 consists of 13 residues. Germline-derived CDR1 and CDR2 are SEHNR and FQNEAQ (reference sequence). Trimming removed 6 bases at V and 1 base at J, with 10 bases between. This CDR3 reads CASSDRWSYEQYF. The CDR3 bases are TGTGCCAGCAGTGACCGGTGGTCCTACGAGCAGTACTTC.

The rearrangement links TRBV27 to TRBJ2-7; D might be TRBD1 or TRBD2, each matching 5 bases. Germline assignment: CDR1 MNHEY and CDR2 SMNVEV (reference sequence). The CDR3 sequence is 11 residues long. V lost 5 bases and J lost 5, with 7 bases in between. The CDR3 loop reads CASSGTDEQYF. CDR3 in DNA: TGTGCCAGCAGTGGGACGGACGAGCAGTACTTC.

This clonotype occurred many times. V and J are TRBV29-1 and TRBJ2-7; D is perhaps TRBD1 or TRBD2 (6 bases each). The germline V gene encodes CDR1 SQVTM and CDR2 ANQGSEA. The CDR3 is 18 amino acids. V was cut by 3 bases and J by 2 bases, with 26 bases left in between. DNA of the CDR3: TGCAGCGTTGAGGGGCGATACTCTCCGGGGGCAGGGACCTACGAGCAGTACTTC. It translates to CSVEGRYSPGAGTYEQYF.

This clonotype was seen repeatedly, ten times or more. The rearrangement uses TRBV20-1 and TRBJ1-1; D unresolved. This CDR3 is 10 amino acids long. Trimming cost V 5 bases and J 11 bases, with 12 bases left between them. Germline V lookup: CDR1 DFQATT, CDR2 SNEGSKA (reference sequence). The CDR3 sequence: CSAHSPWAFF. The CDR3 DNA sequence: TGCAGTGCTCACAGCCCTTGGGCTTTCTTT.

A word on this clonotype: Relative to the germline gene, one junction end is altered; a read error may explain this. The V call is TRBV12-3 or TRBV12-4, the J call TRBJ2-3; D is perhaps TRBD1 or TRBD2 (6 bases each). This CDR3 spans 15 amino acids. CDR3 nucleotide sequence: TGTGCCAGCAGTTCCGGGGGCACTGTCCCAGATACGCAATATTTT. Protein sequence: CASSSGGTVPDTQYF.

The chain uses TRBV14 and TRBJ2-1; the match to TRBD2 covers 10 bases. CDR3 length equals 16 residues. Germline assignment: CDR1 SGHDN and CDR2 FVKESK. The V segment lost 2 bases and the J segment 5 bases; nucleotides outside the gene matches: 6. CDR3 DNA sequence: TGTGCCAGCAGCCAATATAGCGGGAGGTCGGACAATGAGCAGTTCTTC. Translation gives CASSQYSGRSDNEQFF.

The rearrangement uses TRBV7-6 and TRBJ2-3; unclear D gene. The germline CDR1 and CDR2 sequences are SGHVS and FNYEAQ. The CDR3 is 12 amino acids. Trimming took 11 bases from V and 8 from J, leaving 17 bases between them. CDR3 loop: CAGGGVSGTQYF. The CDR3 DNA is TGTGCCGGCGGTGGGGTTTCAGGTACGCAGTATTTT.

This clonotype occurred many times. The V call is TRBV4-1, the J call TRBJ2-5; D might be TRBD2 (6 bases). V was clipped by 0 bases and J by 3 bases, with 8 bases between them. Germline V CDR1 and CDR2: MGHRA, YSYEKL. The CDR3 extends over 14 amino acids. The CDR3 bases are TGCGCCAGCAGCCAAGAAACGGGGGAAGAGACCCAGTACTTC. Protein product: CASSQETGEETQYF.

This clonotype was recorded many times. The chain recombines TRBV7-6 with TRBJ1-3; the D is unclear. The germline V and J ends were trimmed by 3 bases and 1 base, with 10 bases remaining between them. The CDR3 totals 15 residues. Germline V lookup: CDR1 SGHVS, CDR2 FNYEAQ. Here the CDR3 reads CASSLAGLSGNTIYF. CDR3 nucleotide sequence: TGTGCCAGCAGCTTGGCCGGGCTATCTGGAAACACCATATATTTT.

This clonotype turned up a few times. The genes are TRBV7-9 and TRBJ2-5; weak D call: TRBD1 (6 bases). V lost 4 bases, J lost 2 bases, and 8 bases lay in between. The CDR3 length is 13 residues. Germline V gene data show CDR1 as SEHNR and CDR2 as FQNEAQ (reference sequence). The CDR3 coding sequence is TGTGCCAGCAGCTCACAGGGACAAGAGACCCAGTACTTC. This codes for CASSSQGQETQYF. Based on the CDR3 plus reference TRBV7-9 and TRBJ2-5, the full variable domain is DTGVSQNPRHKITKRGQNVTFRCDPISEHNRLYWYRQTLGQGPEFLTYFQNEAQLEKSRLLSDRFSAERPKGSFSTLEIQRTEQGDSAMYLCASSSQGQETQYFGPGTRLLVL.

This clonotype was counted many times. The chain combines TRBV25-1 with TRBJ2-7; 10 bases map to TRBD2. Trimming at V came to 4 bases and at J to 3 bases, leaving 3 bases not matched to a gene. The CDR3 loop spans 14 amino acids. The V gene's germline CDR1 is MGHDK and CDR2 SYGVNS. CDR3 protein: CASSVTSGDYEQYF. The CDR3 nucleotides read TGTGCCAGCAGTGTCACTAGCGGGGACTACGAGCAGTACTTC.

This clonotype was recorded a few times. The genes are TRBV28 and TRBJ1-4; D call uncertain. The V and J ends lost 0 bases and 2 bases respectively, with 4 bases between them. Germline loops: CDR1 MDHEN, CDR2 SYDVKM. This CDR3 spans 14 amino acids. CDR3 DNA: TGTGCCAGCAGTTTATGGTCGACTAATGAAAAACTGTTTTTT. It yields the protein CASSLWSTNEKLFF.

To note about this clonotype: A much more abundant neighbour one base away suggests this may be a read error. The CDR3 does not end in the conserved phenylalanine or tryptophan, so this is likely a read error. V gene TRBV5-1 combines with J gene TRBJ2-7; 8 bases agree with TRBD2. Germline V lookup: CDR1 SGHRS, CDR2 YFSETQ. V was clipped by 5 bases and J by 1 base; unmatched bases: 5. This CDR3 has 14 residues. CDR3 sequence reads: CASSSRGGSYEQYL. The CDR3 DNA follows: TGCGCCAGCAGTTCTCGGGGGGGTTCCTACGAGCAGTACCTC.